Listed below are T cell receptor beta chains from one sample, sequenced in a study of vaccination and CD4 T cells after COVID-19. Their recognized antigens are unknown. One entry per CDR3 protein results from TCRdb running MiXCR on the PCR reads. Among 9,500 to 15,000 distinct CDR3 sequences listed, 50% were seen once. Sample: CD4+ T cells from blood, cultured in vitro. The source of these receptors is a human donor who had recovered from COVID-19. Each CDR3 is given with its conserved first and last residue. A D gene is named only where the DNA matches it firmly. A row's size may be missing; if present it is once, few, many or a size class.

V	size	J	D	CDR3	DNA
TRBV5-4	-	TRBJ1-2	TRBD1	CASSLGQDYGYTF	TGTGCCAGCAGCCTAGGACAGGACTATGGCTACACCTTC
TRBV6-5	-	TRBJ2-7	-	CASSSWRGAYEQYF	TGTGCCAGCAGTTCCTGGCGCGGGGCCTACGAGCAGTACTTC
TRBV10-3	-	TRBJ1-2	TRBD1	CAISGDREANGYTF	TGTGCCATCAGTGGCGACAGGGAGGCTAATGGCTACACCTTC
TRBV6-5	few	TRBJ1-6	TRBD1	CASSFRQGASPLHF	TGTGCCAGCAGTTTTAGACAGGGGGCCTCACCCCTCCACTTT
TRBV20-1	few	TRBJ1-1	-	CSAPPPEHWGIPTEAFF	TGCAGTGCTCCTCCTCCTGAACATTGGGGGATACCCACTGAAGCTTTCTTT
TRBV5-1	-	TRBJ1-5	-	CASSLEGGPQHF	TGCGCCAGCAGCTTGGAGGGTGGGCCCCAGCATTTT
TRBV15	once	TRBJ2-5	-	CATSRILGTGETQYF	TGTGCCACCAGCAGAATACTCGGGACCGGGGAGACCCAGTACTTC
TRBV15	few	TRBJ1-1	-	CATSTYTDTEAFF	TGTGCCACCAGCACATACACGGACACTGAAGCTTTCTTT
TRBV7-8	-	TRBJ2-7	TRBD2	CASSLAPGGRQQYF	TGTGCCAGCAGCTTAGCCCCCGGGGGGAGGCAGCAGTACTTC
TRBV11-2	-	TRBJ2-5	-	CASSLDLPGRRETQYF	TGTGCCAGCAGCTTAGATCTCCCAGGGAGAAGAGAGACCCAGTACTTC
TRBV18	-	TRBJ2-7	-	CASSWRPYEQYF	TGTGCCAGCTCATGGAGGCCCTACGAGCAGTACTTC
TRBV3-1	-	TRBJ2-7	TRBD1	CASSHRDRGGYEQYF	TGTGCCAGCAGCCACCGGGACAGGGGTGGTTACGAGCAGTACTTC
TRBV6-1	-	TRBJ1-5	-	CASRPLSQASNQPQHF	TGTGCCAGCAGGCCACTATCACAGGCGTCCAATCAGCCCCAGCATTTT
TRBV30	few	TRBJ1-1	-	CAWSVAYMGPTEAFF	TGTGCCTGGAGTGTAGCCTATATGGGGCCCACTGAAGCTTTCTTT
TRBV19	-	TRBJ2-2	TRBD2	CASDPGGGLNANTGELFF	TGTGCCAGTGACCCGGGGGGAGGGCTGAACGCGAACACCGGGGAGCTGTTTTTT
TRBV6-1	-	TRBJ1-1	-	CASSVQGTEAFF	TGTGCCAGCAGTGTGCAGGGCACTGAAGCTTTCTTT
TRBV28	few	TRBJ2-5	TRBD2	CASSSLAGNQETQYF	TGTGCCAGCAGTTCTCTAGCGGGGAACCAAGAGACCCAGTACTTC
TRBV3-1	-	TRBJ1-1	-	CASSLRGTEAFF	TGTGCCAGCAGCCTGCGGGGCACTGAAGCTTTCTTT
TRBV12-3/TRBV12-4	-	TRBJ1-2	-	CASSQRVYGYTF	TGTGCCAGCAGCCAGAGGGTTTATGGCTACACCTTC
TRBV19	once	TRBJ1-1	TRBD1	CASSRTGSQGSTEAFF	TGTGCCAGTAGTAGGACAGGGTCCCAAGGCTCAACTGAAGCTTTCTTT
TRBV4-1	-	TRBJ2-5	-	CASSQDPNPQETQYF	TGCGCCAGCAGCCAAGACCCTAACCCCCAAGAGACCCAGTACTTC
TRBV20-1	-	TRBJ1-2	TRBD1	CSAIPGGLSRGYTF	TGCAGTGCTATCCCAGGGGGGCTGTCGCGAGGCTACACCTTC
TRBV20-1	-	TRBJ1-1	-	CSATSQTNTEAFF	TGCAGTGCTACCAGCCAGACGAACACTGAAGCTTTCTTT
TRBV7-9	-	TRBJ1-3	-	CASRVPGLLDTIYF	TGTGCCAGCAGGGTTCCGGGGCTTCTGGACACCATATATTTT
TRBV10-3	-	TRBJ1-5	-	CAIRAGSNQPHHF	TGTGCCATCAGGGCGGGGAGCAATCAGCCCCACCATTTT
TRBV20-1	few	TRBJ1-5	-	CSARESGRLNQPQHF	TGCAGTGCTAGAGAGTCAGGGAGATTAAATCAGCCCCAGCATTTT
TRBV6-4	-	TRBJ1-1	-	CASNDSRGSTEAFF	TGTGCCAGCAATGACTCTCGGGGAAGCACTGAAGCTTTCTTT
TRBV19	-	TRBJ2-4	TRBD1	CASRQGEAKNIQYF	TGTGCCAGTAGACAGGGGGAAGCCAAAAACATTCAGTACTTC
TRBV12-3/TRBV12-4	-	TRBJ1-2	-	CASSLAAGSGYTF	TGTGCCAGCAGTCTGGCGGCAGGCAGTGGCTACACCTTC
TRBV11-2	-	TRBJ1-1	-	CASSHRGSLMNTEAFF	TGTGCCAGCAGCCACCGAGGCAGCCTAATGAACACTGAAGCTTTCTTT
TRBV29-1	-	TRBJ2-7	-	CSVVGRDVSYEQYF	TGCAGCGTTGTCGGCAGGGACGTCTCCTACGAGCAGTACTTC